This T cell receptor (beta chain) is drawn from a study of shared clonotypes between healthy human individuals. With V trimmed by 6 bases and J by 6 bases, 10 bases remained unmatched. The CDR3 loop spans 16 amino acids. Germline CDR1 LNHDA, CDR2 SQIVND (reference sequence). The naive CD8 population came from CD45RO-negative cells selected for CCR7, without terminally differentiated effector memory CD45RA+ cells. The table came from immunoSEQ multiplex PCR; TCRdb's copy has only in-frame clones and leaves some out. The sample includes over 2 million clones, approximately 95% of them seen just once. This clonotype originated in a man aged 18 to 29 in good health. Sequenced input: naive CD8+ T cells sorted from blood. The chain combines TRBV19 with TRBJ2-2; TRBD1 agrees at 10 bases. DNA of the CDR3: TGTGCCAGTAGCGACCCCGGGACAGGGGATCCCGGGGAGCTGTTTTTT. Amino acids: CASSDPGTGDPGELFF.